This TCR beta chain was recorded in a study of T cells in Graves' hyperthyroidism and ophthalmopathy (dated by TCRdb to the late 2010s). Background for the entire study: Peripheral blood was collected at initial diagnosis, before any treatment. The approximately 100 discovery patients were randomly divided into training and test sets at a 7:3 ratio. TCR Vbeta CDR3 sequencing of some 140 peripheral blood samples (approximately 44 ophthalmopathy, some 75 hyperthyroidism and some 17 progressor patients) is reported in the paper. Once sampling was done, hyperthyroidism patients were given methimazole at a starting dose of 30 mg daily, whereas ophthalmopathy patients were given high-dose intravenous methylprednisolone. The study also compared thyroid tissue and blood T-cell repertoires from roughly six Graves' hyperthyroidism patients. Whether ophthalmopathy could be predicted prospectively was tested in an independent validation cohort made up of under 20 hyperthyroidism patients plus 17 patients who later progressed to ophthalmopathy. A discovery cohort of about 100 patients, 43 with Graves' ophthalmopathy and approximately 60 with stable Graves' hyperthyroidism, was used to find distinguishing TCR V-J signatures. Here is what the overall study found, with its caveats: Ophthalmopathy was separated from stable hyperthyroidism by a 13 V-J signature model, with around 90% sensitivity and about 81% specificity obtained in cross-validation and 80%/75% obtained in testing. Blood samples also contained most of the expanded thyroid clonotypes (frequency above 0.001), which suggests that blood repertoires may reflect thyroid immune responses. In validation, the model predicted progression to ophthalmopathy a median of 6.5 months before onset, with approximately 70% sensitivity and around 76% specificity. Sample size was not statistically predetermined, and investigators were not blinded to group allocation.

This clonotype was detected ten times or more. Its antigen remains unidentified. It has no much larger one-base neighbor in the sample; base qualities were not kept. Moderately to severely active disease, a Clinical Activity Score of at least 3, a NOSPECS grade of at least 4, and a duration under 3 months were present in ophthalmopathy patients. Patients with uncontrolled infections, other autoimmune diseases, pregnancy or lactation were excluded. Diagnoses were established on the basis of clinical symptoms, serum thyroxine and TRAb, thyroid ultrasound, and orbital computed tomography. PBMCs were separated from approximately 10 ml of fresh peripheral blood using Ficoll-Paque density gradient centrifugation. Trizol reagent was used to extract total RNA, and RNA quality was then checked on an Agilent 2100 Bioanalyzer. V is reduced by 2 bases and J by 1 base, leaving a spacing of 8 bases between them. The CDR1 and CDR2 encoded by the germline V gene are KGHSH and LQKENI. Including the terminal cysteine and phenylalanine, the CDR3 comprises 14 residues. This entry keeps only the CDR3 DNA: 42 bases, framed from base 1.

The TCR beta CDR3 regions were amplified from RNA transcripts. For the first round of RT-PCR on the TCR CDR3, the HTBI primer set was used together with the Qiagen OneStep RT-PCR kit. Libraries were constructed in a second round of multiplex PCR, after which size selection and purification were performed. Libraries were sequenced paired-end with 100 bp reads on an Illumina HiSeq2000. The original pipeline was this. SOAPnuke was used to process the raw data, with reads discarded if the reads contained adapters or uncalled bases, had a mean Phred below 15, or lacked an exact constant-primer or identifier match. High-quality paired reads were merged with COPE v1.2.5, and unique nucleotide sequences were defined as clonotypes. MiTCR v1.1 was used to align clonotypes to the IMGT TRBV, TRBD and TRBJ reference segments. Analysis was restricted to V-J combinations with a frequency above 0.0001, which covered roughly 99% of repertoires. A TCS score was defined as the ratio of F50 (clonal expansion) to E x V (chaos), with BLOSUM62-based TCRdist applied between CDR3 peptides within each V-J. Welch's t-statistics and random forest reduced fewer than 550 V-J features to about 12, which were used in a naive Bayes classifier (R e1071). The public reads were reanalyzed by TCRdb: fastp trimming at Q25, MiXCR alignment, in-frame beta chains only. Rows merge per CDR3 protein into single entries with the most common DNA and genes. The V and J calls come from TCRdb's annotation, not from the publication. This sample comprises hundreds of thousands of distinct CDR3 sequences, roughly 25% of them detected only once. Around 10% of the sample comes from the top ten.

This receptor was identified in a woman in her 30s with Graves' ophthalmopathy. The specimen sequenced was blood. In this chain, TRBV18 is recombined with TRBJ1-1, with the D gene not confidently named. CDR3 reads: CASSPGVTNTEAFF. The nucleotide sequence reads as follows: TGTGCCAGCTCACCAGGGGTGACGAACACTGAAGCTTTCTTT.